These T cell receptor beta chains were read from a single sample in a study of response to subunit inactivated influenza vaccine. TCRdb re-called the RT-PCR reads with MiXCR, one entry per CDR3 protein. The table lists 710,000 or so distinct CDR3 sequences, roughly 14% of them singletons. Sequences were derived from PBMCs from blood, sampled roughly 13 days after vaccination. These receptor sequences come from a man between 50 and 59 years old who received an inactivated influenza vaccine. The conserved cysteine and the conserved F or W are not part of the CDR3 here. Each record gives: clone size, J gene, D gene, V gene, CDR3 protein. The D gene is left open where the match is weak. Size is stated for part of the rows, as once, few or many counts, or as a class when the clone is expanded.

few	TRBJ2-3	-	TRBV7-8	ASSLAGSGSTDTQY
-	TRBJ2-7	TRBD1	TRBV5-1	ASSSRDRGDEQY
-	TRBJ2-3	TRBD2	TRBV29-1	SVITSGRPAAQY
many	TRBJ2-7	-	TRBV7-9	ASSPQGQIYEQY
many	TRBJ2-6	-	TRBV7-2	ASSLAGVSGANVLT
-	TRBJ2-3	-	TRBV11-1	ASSLGRARDTQY
many	TRBJ2-7	-	TRBV5-1	ASSSTLGGPYEQY
-	TRBJ2-1	TRBD2	TRBV5-1	ASSARLAGYNEQF
-	TRBJ2-7	TRBD2	TRBV12-3/TRBV12-4	ASSLSGGSDEQY
few	TRBJ2-2	-	TRBV6-1	ASSSSVWTGELF
-	TRBJ2-3	TRBD2	TRBV4-2	ASSPGTSGVTDTQY
few	TRBJ1-2	-	TRBV6-1	ASSERQNYGYT
few	TRBJ2-5	-	TRBV12-5	ASGSTGNQETQY
few	TRBJ2-2	-	TRBV27	ASSTGPGPGELF
few	TRBJ2-1	-	TRBV11-2	ASSLTRTTRNEQF
-	TRBJ1-6	TRBD1	TRBV14	ASSQETGVSPLH
-	TRBJ2-3	-	TRBV4-1	ASSLPVRGYTDTQY
few	TRBJ1-1	-	TRBV10-3	ATSRSSGENTEAF
-	TRBJ2-1	-	TRBV20-1	SAGRMRSGKGQF
many	TRBJ2-1	TRBD2	TRBV18	ASSPWGGRNEQF
many	TRBJ2-5	-	TRBV25-1	ASSRLETQY
-	TRBJ1-5	TRBD1	TRBV6-2/TRBV6-3	ASRKGGANQPQH
few	TRBJ2-3	-	TRBV3-1	ASSQSAGADTQY
-	TRBJ1-5	-	TRBV6-1	ASAPGAGGNQPQH
many	TRBJ2-1	-	TRBV7-2	ASSLAFDPSYNEQF
few	TRBJ1-5	-	TRBV29-1	SVGGDNQPQH
-	TRBJ1-1	-	TRBV6-5	ASRFLETQTEAF
-	TRBJ2-5	-	TRBV15	ATSREPRETQY
-	TRBJ2-7	TRBD1	TRBV12-3/TRBV12-4	ASSLIRGREQY
few	TRBJ1-6	-	TRBV11-2	ASSLVDTSPLH
few	TRBJ2-2	TRBD2	TRBV5-6	ASSLLGPGLAGDTGELF
many	TRBJ2-7	-	TRBV5-1	ASSPVAESYEQY
-	TRBJ2-3	TRBD1	TRBV2	ASNQGATDTQY
few	TRBJ2-1	TRBD1	TRBV7-2	ASSLNFGQGANEQF
few	TRBJ2-1	TRBD2	TRBV5-5	ASSLERGAAEQF